The 20 T cell receptor beta chains reported below all come from one sample, sequenced in a study of immune evolution from preneoplasia to lung adenocarcinoma. Repertoires were generated with immunoSEQ multiplex PCR, while TCRdb's copy carries only in-frame clones and drops some. There are roughly 5,300 clones in the sample; roughly 77% occur only once, and roughly 7% lies in the top ten. What was sequenced was FFPE lung adenocarcinoma in situ tissue. These receptors were obtained from a person aged 55-79 years with lung adenocarcinoma.

The chain joins TRBV7-2 to TRBJ2-3, with D hard to call. Deletions cut 3 bases from V and 2 bases from J, with 3 bases between. CDR1 SGHTA and CDR2 FQGNSA come from the germline V gene. CDR3 length: 12 amino acids. The CDR3 protein is CASSLFTDTQYF. In nucleotides, the CDR3 is TGTGCCAGCAGCTTGTTCACAGATACGCAGTATTTT.

The rearrangement joins TRBV19 to TRBJ1-5; 10 nucleotides align to TRBD1. The germline CDR1 and CDR2 sequences are LNHDA and SQIVND (reference sequence). The CDR3 runs 18 residues. The V gene end was trimmed by 2 bases and the J gene end by 7 bases; junction bases not matched to a gene: 14. The CDR3 loop is CASSIFPPQDRGGQPQHF. The CDR3 DNA sequence: TGTGCCAGTAGTATATTCCCCCCTCAGGACAGGGGGGGCCAGCCCCAGCATTTT.

The rearrangement joins TRBV4-1 to TRBJ2-7; D perhaps matches TRBD2 (7 bases). V lost 1 base and J 2 bases, leaving 9 bases between the germline ends. The CDR3 loop spans 14 amino acids. CDR1 is MGHRA and CDR2 is YSYEKL in the germline V gene. CDR3 sequence reads: CASSQGGGPYEQYF. The CDR3, as DNA: TGCGCCAGCAGCCAAGGGGGGGGCCCCTACGAGCAGTACTTC.

This clone was counted a few times. V usage is TRBV7-3 and J usage is TRBJ2-2; D is possibly TRBD1 (5 bases). The V end lost 5 bases, the J end lost 3 bases, and 13 bases lay between the germline ends. Germline values: CDR1 SGHTA, CDR2 FQGTGA. This CDR3 spans 15 amino acids. The CDR3 sequence is CASSPGAGDTGELFF. DNA for the CDR3: TGTGCCAGCAGCCCTGGGGCTGGGGACACCGGGGAGCTGTTTTTT.

V is TRBV6-1 and J is TRBJ2-2; D is possibly TRBD1 or TRBD2 (6 bases each). CDR3 size: 15 residues. V lost 9 bases, J lost 7 bases, and 21 bases lay in between. Germline V gives CDR1 MNHNS, CDR2 SASEGT. The CDR3, as DNA: TGTGCCAGTCCAGAGGGGGGTGGATGGGACGGGGAGCTGTTTTTT. Translated: CASPEGGGWDGELFF.

The chain recombines TRBV28 with TRBJ1-2; the D is unclear. V dropped 7 bases and J dropped 6 bases, with 18 bases sitting between them. CDR1 and CDR2 from the germline V gene are MDHEN and SYDVKM. CDR3 length: 14 residues. The CDR3 protein is CASTTLPLSDGYTF. The CDR3 bases are TGTGCCAGCACCACATTGCCCTTATCTGATGGCTACACCTTC.

V gene TRBV7-6 combines with J gene TRBJ1-4; D might be TRBD1 (6 bases). Germline V gives CDR1 SGHVS, CDR2 FNYEAQ. Trimming took 2 bases from V and 8 from J, leaving 12 bases between them. The CDR3 runs to 14 residues. The DNA of the CDR3 is TGTGCCAGCAGCTTACGGCAGGGGCGGGAAAAACTGTTTTTT. The encoded protein is CASSLRQGREKLFF.

The chain couples TRBV6-5 to TRBJ2-5; TRBD1 or TRBD2 may be the D gene (5 bases each). The V end was cut by 6 bases, the J end by 4 bases, with 12 bases between. CDR3 length equals 13 residues. Germline CDR1 reads MNHEY; CDR2 reads SVGAGI. Written as DNA, the CDR3 is TGTGCCAGCAGCCGGGACGGCGGAGAGACCCAGTACTTC. It yields the protein CASSRDGGETQYF.

In this sample, this clone turned up a few times. The genes are TRBV6-5 and TRBJ2-7; no firm D call. Looked up from germline, CDR1 is MNHEY and CDR2 is SVGAGI. V lost 5 bases and J 3 bases, leaving 14 bases between the germline ends. This CDR3 is built from 14 residues. The CDR3 bases are TGTGCCAGCAGTCCCCTCCCCCGGGTCTACGAGCAGTACTTC. Translating gives CASSPLPRVYEQYF.

This sequence joins TRBV29-1 and TRBJ2-3; no firm D call. Germline V gene sequence: CDR1 SQVTM, CDR2 ANQGSEA. This CDR3 is 10 amino acids long. V lost 8 bases and J 8 bases, leaving 11 bases between the germline ends. Here the CDR3 DNA reads TGCAGCTTCATCACGGGTACGCAGTATTTT. It translates to CSFITGTQYF.

This chain connects TRBV6-6 to TRBJ1-2; D might be TRBD1 (5 bases). The CDR3 spans 13 residues. CDR1 MNHNY and CDR2 SVGAGI come from the germline V gene (reference sequence). The V gene lost 5 bases and the J gene lost 8 bases, with 15 bases spanning the gap. CDR3 loop: CASSPGPRGGYTF. The CDR3 nucleotides read TGTGCCAGCAGTCCGGGACCCCGGGGGGGCTACACCTTC.

The rearrangement links TRBV7-8 to TRBJ2-1; D uncertain. The V and J ends lost 6 bases and 3 bases respectively, with 3 bases between them. Looked up from germline, CDR1 is SGHVS and CDR2 is FQNEAQ. The CDR3 contains 11 residues. The CDR3: CASRDYNEQFF. The CDR3 nucleotides read TGTGCCAGCAGGGACTACAATGAGCAGTTCTTC.

This chain connects TRBV19 to TRBJ1-2, with D uncertain. The V gene's germline CDR1 is LNHDA and CDR2 SQIVND (reference sequence). With 4 bases removed from V and 4 bases from J, the gap between germline ends came to 13 bases. The CDR3 is 14 amino acids. The CDR3 nucleotides are TGTGCCAGTAGTACGGCAGTCCTTCGCTATGGCTACACCTTC. Translating it yields CASSTAVLRYGYTF.

CDR3 DNA: TGTGCCAGTAGAAGACGGGACAGACACGAGCAGTACTTC. Encoded protein: CASRRRDRHEQYF. This chain links TRBV19 with TRBJ2-7, with TRBD1 matching 7 bases. CDR1 LNHDA and CDR2 SQIVND come from the germline V gene (reference sequence). With V trimmed by 6 bases and J by 5 bases, 7 bases remained unmatched. This CDR3 region has 13 residues. Combining the CDR3 with reference TRBV19 and TRBJ2-7 gives the whole variable domain DGGITQSPKYLFRKEGQNVTLSCEQNLNHDAMYWYRQDPGQGLRLIYYSQIVNDFQKGDIAEGYSVSREKKESFPLTVTSAQKNPTAFYLCASRRRDRHEQYFGPGTRLTVT.

The chain employs TRBV7-3 and TRBJ2-3, with D possibly called TRBD1 or TRBD2 (5 bases each). The germline gives CDR1 SGHTA, CDR2 FQGTGA. V was trimmed by 8 bases and J by 2 bases, leaving 11 bases between them. CDR3 length equals 13 residues. CDR3 DNA: TGTGCCAGCTCCGGGGACCACACAGATACGCAGTATTTT. It specifies CASSGDHTDTQYF. Using reference TRBV7-3 and TRBJ2-3 for the parts outside the CDR3, the full variable domain is GAGVSQTPSNKVTEKGKYVELRCDPISGHTALYWYRQSLGQGPEFLIYFQGTGAADDSGLPNDRFFAVRPEGSVSTLKIQRTERGDSAVYLCASSGDHTDTQYFGPGTRLTVL.

This clone was counted between two and nine times. The V gene is TRBV28, the J gene TRBJ1-1; D remains unclear. Trimming took off 3 bases at V and 5 bases at J, with 13 bases between the two ends. The germline V gene has CDR1 MDHEN and CDR2 SYDVKM. The CDR3 is 14 residues long. CDR3 loop: CASSFGVLPTEAFF. The CDR3 nucleotides are TGTGCCAGCAGTTTCGGGGTCCTTCCAACTGAAGCTTTCTTT. The full variable domain, in which reference TRBV28 and TRBJ1-1 provide the parts outside the CDR3, is DVKVTQSSRYLVKRTGEKVFLECVQDMDHENMFWYRQDPGLGLRLIYFSYDVKMKEKGDIPEGYSVSREKKERFSLILESASTNQTSMYLCASSFGVLPTEAFFGQGTRLTVV.

CDR3 loop: CASSPSGVTQYF. CDR3 nucleotides: TGTGCCAGCAGCCCTAGCGGGGTGACGCAGTATTTT. This chain connects TRBV5-4 to TRBJ2-3; 9 positions match TRBD2. Germline V gene lookup returns CDR1 SGHNT and CDR2 YYREEE (reference sequence). This CDR3 has 12 residues. V shed 4 bases and J 9 bases; nucleotides not matched to a gene: 3.

The J gene is TRBJ2-5, the V gene TRBV10-2; D not certain. The germline V gene has CDR1 WSHSY and CDR2 SAAADI. Trimming removed 6 bases at V and 1 base at J, with 9 bases between. The CDR3 extends over 13 amino acids. DNA for the CDR3: TGCGCCAGCAGGAGAGACCTCCAAGAGACCCAGTACTTC. This gives the protein CASRRDLQETQYF.

This sequence joins TRBV7-9 and TRBJ2-5; 14 positions match TRBD2. Germline V gene sequence: CDR1 SEHNR, CDR2 FQNEAQ (reference sequence). The junction had 3 bases not matched to a gene; V was cut back by 5 bases and J by 1 base. This CDR3 is 16 amino acids long. CDR3: CASSPGTSGGQETQYF. The CDR3 region has the DNA TGTGCCAGCAGCCCGGGGACTAGCGGGGGCCAAGAGACCCAGTACTTC.

This chain links TRBV5-4 with TRBJ2-7, with 9 bases matching TRBD1. CDR1 is SGHNT, CDR2 YYREEE, per germline (reference sequence). V lost 3 bases, J lost 3 bases, and 10 bases stayed unmatched. This CDR3 has 16 residues. CDR3 protein: CASSSGAGTGNYEQYF. CDR3 DNA sequence: TGTGCCAGCAGCTCAGGCGCGGGGACAGGGAACTACGAGCAGTACTTC.